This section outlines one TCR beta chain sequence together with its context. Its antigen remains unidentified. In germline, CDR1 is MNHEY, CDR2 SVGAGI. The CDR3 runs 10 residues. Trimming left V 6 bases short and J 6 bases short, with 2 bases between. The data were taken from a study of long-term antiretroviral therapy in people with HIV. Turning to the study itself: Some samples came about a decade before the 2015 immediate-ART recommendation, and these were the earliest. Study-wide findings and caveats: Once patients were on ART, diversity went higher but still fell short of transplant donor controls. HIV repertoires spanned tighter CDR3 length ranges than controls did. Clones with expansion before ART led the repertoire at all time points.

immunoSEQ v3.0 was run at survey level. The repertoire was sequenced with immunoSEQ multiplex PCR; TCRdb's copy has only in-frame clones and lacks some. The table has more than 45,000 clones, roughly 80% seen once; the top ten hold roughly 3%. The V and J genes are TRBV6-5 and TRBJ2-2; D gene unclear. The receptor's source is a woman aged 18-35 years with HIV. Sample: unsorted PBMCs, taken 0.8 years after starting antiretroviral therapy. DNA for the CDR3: TGTGCCAGCAGATCCGGGGAGCTGTTTTTT. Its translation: CASRSGELFF.